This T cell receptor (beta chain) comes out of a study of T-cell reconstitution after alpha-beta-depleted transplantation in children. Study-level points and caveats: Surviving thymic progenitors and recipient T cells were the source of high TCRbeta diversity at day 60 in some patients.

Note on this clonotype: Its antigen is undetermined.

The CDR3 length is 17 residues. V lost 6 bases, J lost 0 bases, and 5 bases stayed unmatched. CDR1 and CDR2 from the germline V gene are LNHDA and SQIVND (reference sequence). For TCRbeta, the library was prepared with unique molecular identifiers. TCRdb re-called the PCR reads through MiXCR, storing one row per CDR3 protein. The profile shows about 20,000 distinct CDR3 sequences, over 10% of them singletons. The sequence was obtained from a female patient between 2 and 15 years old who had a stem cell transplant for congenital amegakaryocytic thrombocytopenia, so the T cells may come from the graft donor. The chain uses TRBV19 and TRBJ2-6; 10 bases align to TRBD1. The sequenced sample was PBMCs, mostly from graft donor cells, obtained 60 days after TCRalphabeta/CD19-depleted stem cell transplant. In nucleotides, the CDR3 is TGTGCCAGTAGAGGACAGGGGGGGCACTCTGGGGCCAACGTCCTGACTTTC. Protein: CASRGQGGHSGANVLTF.